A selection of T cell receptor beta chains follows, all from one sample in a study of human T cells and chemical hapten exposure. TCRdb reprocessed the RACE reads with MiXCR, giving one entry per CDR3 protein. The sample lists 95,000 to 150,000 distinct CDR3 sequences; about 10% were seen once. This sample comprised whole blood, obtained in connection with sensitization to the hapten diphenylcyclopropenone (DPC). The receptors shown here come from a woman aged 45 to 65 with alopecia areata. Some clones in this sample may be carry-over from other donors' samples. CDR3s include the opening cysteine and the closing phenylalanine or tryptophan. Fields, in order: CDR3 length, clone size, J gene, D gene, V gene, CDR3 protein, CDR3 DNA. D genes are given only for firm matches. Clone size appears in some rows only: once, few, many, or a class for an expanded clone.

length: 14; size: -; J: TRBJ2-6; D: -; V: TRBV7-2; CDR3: CASSEPAGANVLTF; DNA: TGTGCCAGCAGCGAGCCCGCTGGGGCCAACGTCCTGACTTTC
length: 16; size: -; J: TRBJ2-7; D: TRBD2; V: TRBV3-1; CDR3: CASSQAGAGVDYEQYF; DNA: TGTGCCAGCAGCCAAGCAGGCGCGGGAGTAGACTACGAGCAGTACTTC
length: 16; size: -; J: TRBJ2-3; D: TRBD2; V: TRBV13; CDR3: CASSPRVAGPAGTQYF; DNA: TGTGCCAGCAGCCCGAGGGTAGCGGGGCCCGCAGGCACGCAGTATTTT
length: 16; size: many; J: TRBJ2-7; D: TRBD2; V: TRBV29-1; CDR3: CSVEIRLAKGDYEQYF; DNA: TGCAGCGTTGAAATACGACTAGCCAAGGGAGACTACGAGCAGTACTTC
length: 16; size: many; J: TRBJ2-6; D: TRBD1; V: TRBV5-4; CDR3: CASSPGQGAGANVLTF; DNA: TGTGCCAGCAGCCCTGGACAGGGAGCCGGGGCCAACGTCCTGACTTTC
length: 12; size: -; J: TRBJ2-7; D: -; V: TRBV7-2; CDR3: CASSPKAREQYF; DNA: TGTGCCAGCAGCCCCAAAGCCCGGGAGCAGTACTTC
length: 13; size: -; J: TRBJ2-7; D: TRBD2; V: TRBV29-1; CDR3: CSAYSGRGYEQYF; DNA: TGCAGCGCCTATAGCGGGAGGGGCTACGAGCAGTACTTC
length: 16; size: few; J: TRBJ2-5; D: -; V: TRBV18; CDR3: CASSPDKGSLKETQYF; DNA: TGTGCCAGCTCACCGGACAAAGGGTCCCTAAAGGAGACCCAGTACTTC
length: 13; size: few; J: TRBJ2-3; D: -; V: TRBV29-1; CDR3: CSVVPGPTDTQYF; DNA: TGCAGCGTTGTGCCAGGTCCCACAGATACGCAGTATTTT
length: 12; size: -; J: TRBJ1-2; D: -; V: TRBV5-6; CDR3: CASSLDGGGYTF; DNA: TGTGCCAGCAGCTTGGACGGGGGAGGCTACACCTTC
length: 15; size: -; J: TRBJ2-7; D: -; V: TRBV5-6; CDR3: CASSLVRQRADEQYF; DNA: TGTGCCAGCAGCTTGGTACGACAGAGGGCGGACGAGCAGTACTTC
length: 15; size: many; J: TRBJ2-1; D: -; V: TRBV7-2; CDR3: CASSIQEGTYNEQFF; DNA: TGTGCCAGCAGCATACAGGAGGGAACTTACAATGAGCAGTTCTTC
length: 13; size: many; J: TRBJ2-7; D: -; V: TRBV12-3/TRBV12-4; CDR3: CASSLKERYEQYF; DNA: TGTGCCAGCAGTTTAAAGGAACGCTACGAGCAGTACTTC
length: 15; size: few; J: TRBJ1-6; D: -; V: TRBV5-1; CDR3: CASSLGREGGSPLHF; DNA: TGCGCCAGCAGCTTGGGCAGGGAGGGCGGTTCACCCCTCCACTTT
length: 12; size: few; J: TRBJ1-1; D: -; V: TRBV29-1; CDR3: CSVGHGGTEAFF; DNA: TGCAGCGTTGGACACGGAGGGACTGAAGCTTTCTTT
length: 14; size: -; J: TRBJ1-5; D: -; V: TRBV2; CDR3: CASSEGDINQPQHF; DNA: TGTGCCAGCAGTGAAGGGGACATAAATCAGCCCCAGCATTTT
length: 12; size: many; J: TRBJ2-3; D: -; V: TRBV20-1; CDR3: CSAPTFSGTQYF; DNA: TGCAGTGCTCCCACCTTTTCCGGTACGCAGTATTTT
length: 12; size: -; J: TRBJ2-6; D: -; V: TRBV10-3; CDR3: CAINPGANVLTF; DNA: TGTGCCATCAACCCTGGGGCCAACGTCCTGACTTTC
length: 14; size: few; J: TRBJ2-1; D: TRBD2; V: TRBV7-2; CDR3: CASRRTSGYNEQFF; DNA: TGTGCCAGCAGAAGGACTAGCGGTTACAATGAGCAGTTCTTC
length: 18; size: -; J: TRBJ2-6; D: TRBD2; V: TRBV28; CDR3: CASSPSGRPLGGANVLTF; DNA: TGTGCCAGCAGTCCTAGCGGGAGGCCCCTGGGTGGGGCCAACGTCCTGACTTTC
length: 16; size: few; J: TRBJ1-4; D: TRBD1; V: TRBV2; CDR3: CASILDRGSTNEKLFF; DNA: TGTGCCAGCATCCTGGACAGGGGCTCAACTAATGAAAAACTGTTTTTT
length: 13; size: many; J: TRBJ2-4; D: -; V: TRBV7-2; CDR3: CASSYRMQNIQYF; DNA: TGTGCCAGCAGCTACCGGATGCAAAACATTCAGTACTTC
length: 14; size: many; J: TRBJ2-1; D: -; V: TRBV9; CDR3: CASSMGEFYNEQFF; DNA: TGTGCCAGCAGCATGGGAGAGTTCTACAATGAGCAGTTCTTC
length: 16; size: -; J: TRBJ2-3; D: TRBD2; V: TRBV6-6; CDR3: CASSYSKAGDPHTQYF; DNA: TGTGCCAGCAGTTACTCGAAAGCGGGGGACCCCCATACGCAGTATTTT
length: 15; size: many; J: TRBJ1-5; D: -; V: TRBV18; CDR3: CASSPPGGSNQPQHF; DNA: TGTGCCAGCTCACCACCGGGGGGGAGCAATCAGCCCCAGCATTTT
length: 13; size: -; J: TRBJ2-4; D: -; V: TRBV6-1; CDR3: CASSDTAGNIQYF; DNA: TGTGCCAGCAGTGACACGGCAGGGAACATTCAGTACTTC
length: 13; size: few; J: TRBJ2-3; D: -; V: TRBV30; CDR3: CAWSRGGEDTQYF; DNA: TGTGCCTGGAGTCGAGGTGGGGAAGATACGCAGTATTTT